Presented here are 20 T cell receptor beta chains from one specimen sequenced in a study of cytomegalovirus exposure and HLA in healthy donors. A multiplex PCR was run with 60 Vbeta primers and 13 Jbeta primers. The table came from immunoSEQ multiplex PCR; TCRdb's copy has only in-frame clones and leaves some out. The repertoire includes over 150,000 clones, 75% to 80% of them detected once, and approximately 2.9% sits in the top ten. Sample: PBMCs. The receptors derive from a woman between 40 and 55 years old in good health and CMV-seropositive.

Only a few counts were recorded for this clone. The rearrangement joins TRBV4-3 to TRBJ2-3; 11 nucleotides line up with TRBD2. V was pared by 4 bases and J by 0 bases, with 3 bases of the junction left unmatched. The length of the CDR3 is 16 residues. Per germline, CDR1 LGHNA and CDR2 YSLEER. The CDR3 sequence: CASSLRTSGSTDTQYF. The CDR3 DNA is TGCGCCAGCAGCCTTCGGACTAGCGGGAGCACAGATACGCAGTATTTT.

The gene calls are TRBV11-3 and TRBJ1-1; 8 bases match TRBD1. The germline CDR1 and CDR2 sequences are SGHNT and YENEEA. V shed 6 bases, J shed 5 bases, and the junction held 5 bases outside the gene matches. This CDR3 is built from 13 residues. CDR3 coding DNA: TGTGCCAGCAGGTGGACAGGGAGGACTGAAGCTTTCTTT. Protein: CASRWTGRTEAFF.

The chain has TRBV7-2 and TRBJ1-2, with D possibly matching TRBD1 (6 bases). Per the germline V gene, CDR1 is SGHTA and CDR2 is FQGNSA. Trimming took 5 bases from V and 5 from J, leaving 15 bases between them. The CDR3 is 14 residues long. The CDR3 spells CASSPGGDYYGYTF. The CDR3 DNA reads TGTGCCAGCAGCCCGGGGGGCGATTATTATGGCTACACCTTC. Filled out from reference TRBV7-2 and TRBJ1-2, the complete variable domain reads GAGVSQSPSNKVTEKGKDVELRCDPISGHTALYWYRQSLGQGLEFLIYFQGNSAPDKSGLPSDRFSAERTGGSVSTLTIQRTQQEDSAVYLCASSPGGDYYGYTFGSGTRLTVV.

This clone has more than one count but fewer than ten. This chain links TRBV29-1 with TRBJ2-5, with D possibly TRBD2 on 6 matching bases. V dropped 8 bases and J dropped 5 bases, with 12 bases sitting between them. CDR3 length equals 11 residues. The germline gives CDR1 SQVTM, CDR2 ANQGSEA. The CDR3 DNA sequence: TGCAGCACCCGGGACTCGGAGACCCAGTACTTC. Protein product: CSTRDSETQYF. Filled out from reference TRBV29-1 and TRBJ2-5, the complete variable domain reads SAVISQKPSRDICQRGTSLTIQCQVDSQVTMMFWYRQQPGQSLTLIATANQGSEATYESGFVIDKFPISRPNLTFSTLTVSNMSPEDSSIYLCSTRDSETQYFGPGTRLLVL.

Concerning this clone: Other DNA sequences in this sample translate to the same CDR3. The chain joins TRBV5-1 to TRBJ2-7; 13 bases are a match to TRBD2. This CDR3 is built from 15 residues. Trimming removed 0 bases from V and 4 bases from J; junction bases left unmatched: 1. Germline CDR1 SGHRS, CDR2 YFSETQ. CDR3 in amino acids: CASSLGTSGGYEQYF. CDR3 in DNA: TGCGCCAGCAGCTTGGGGACTAGCGGGGGATACGAGCAGTACTTC.

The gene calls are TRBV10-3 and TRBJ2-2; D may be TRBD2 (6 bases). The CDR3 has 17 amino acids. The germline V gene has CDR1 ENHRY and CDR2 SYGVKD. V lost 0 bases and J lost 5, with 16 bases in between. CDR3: CAISESTIGGPTGELFF. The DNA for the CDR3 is TGTGCCATCAGTGAGTCGACGATCGGGGGTCCAACCGGGGAGCTGTTTTTT.

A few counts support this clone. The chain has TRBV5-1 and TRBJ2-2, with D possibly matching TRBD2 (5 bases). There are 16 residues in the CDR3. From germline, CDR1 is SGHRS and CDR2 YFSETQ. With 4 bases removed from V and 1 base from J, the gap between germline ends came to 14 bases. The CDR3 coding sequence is TGCGCCAGCAGCCGACCGAGCGGACTGAACACCGGGGAGCTGTTTTTT. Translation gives CASSRPSGLNTGELFF.

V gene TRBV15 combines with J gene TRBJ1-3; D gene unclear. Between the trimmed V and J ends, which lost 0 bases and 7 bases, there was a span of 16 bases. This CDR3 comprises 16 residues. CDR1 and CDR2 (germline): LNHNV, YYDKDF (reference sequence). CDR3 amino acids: CATSRDLGPGGNTIYF. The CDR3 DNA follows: TGTGCCACCAGCAGAGATCTAGGGCCAGGCGGGAACACCATATATTTT. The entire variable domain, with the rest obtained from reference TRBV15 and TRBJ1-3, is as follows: DAMVIQNPRYQVTQFGKPVTLSCSQTLNHNVMYWYQQKSSQAPKLLFHYYDKDFNNEADTPDNFQSRRPNTSFCFLDIRSPGLGDTAMYLCATSRDLGPGGNTIYFGEGSWLTVV.

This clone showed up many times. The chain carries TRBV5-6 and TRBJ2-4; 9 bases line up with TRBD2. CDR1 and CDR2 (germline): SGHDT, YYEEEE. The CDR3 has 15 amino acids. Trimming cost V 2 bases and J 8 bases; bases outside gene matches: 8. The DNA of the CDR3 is TGTGCCAGCAGCTTATTTAGCGGGAGTGGGGACATTCAGTACTTC. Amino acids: CASSLFSGSGDIQYF.

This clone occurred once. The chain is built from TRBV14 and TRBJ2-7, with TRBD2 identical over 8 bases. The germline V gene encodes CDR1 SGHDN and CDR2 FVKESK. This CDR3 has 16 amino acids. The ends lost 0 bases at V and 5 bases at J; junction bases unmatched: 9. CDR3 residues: CASSQDKLAVRHEQYF. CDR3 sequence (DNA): TGTGCCAGCAGCCAAGACAAACTAGCGGTTCGCCACGAGCAGTACTTC.

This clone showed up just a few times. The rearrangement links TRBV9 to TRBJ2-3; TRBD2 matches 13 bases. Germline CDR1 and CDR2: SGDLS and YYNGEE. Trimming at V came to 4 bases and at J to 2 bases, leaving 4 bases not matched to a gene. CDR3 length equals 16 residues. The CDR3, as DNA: TGTGCCAGCAGCACGGGACTAGCGGGGATCACAGATACGCAGTATTTT. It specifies CASSTGLAGITDTQYF. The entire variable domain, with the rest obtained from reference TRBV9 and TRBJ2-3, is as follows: DSGVTQTPKHLITATGQRVTLRCSPRSGDLSVYWYQQSLDQGLQFLIQYYNGEERAKGNILERFSAQQFPDLHSELNLSSLELGDSALYFCASSTGLAGITDTQYFGPGTRLTVL.

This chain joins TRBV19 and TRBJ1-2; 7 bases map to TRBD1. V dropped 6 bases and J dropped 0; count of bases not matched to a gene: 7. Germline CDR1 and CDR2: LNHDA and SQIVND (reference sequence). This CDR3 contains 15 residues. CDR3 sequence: CASRADRASNYGYTF. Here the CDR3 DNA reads TGTGCCAGTAGAGCCGACAGGGCTTCTAACTATGGCTACACCTTC.

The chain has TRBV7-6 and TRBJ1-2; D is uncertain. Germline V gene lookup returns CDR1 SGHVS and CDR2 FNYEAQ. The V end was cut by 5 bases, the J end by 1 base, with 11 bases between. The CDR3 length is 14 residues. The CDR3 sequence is CASSPQRSNYGYTF. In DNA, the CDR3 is TGTGCCAGCAGCCCACAGCGGAGTAACTATGGCTACACCTTC.

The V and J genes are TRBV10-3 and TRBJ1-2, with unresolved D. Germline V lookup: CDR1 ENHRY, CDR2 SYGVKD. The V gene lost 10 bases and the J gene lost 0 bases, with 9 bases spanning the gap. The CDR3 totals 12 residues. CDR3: CATTGSNYGYTF. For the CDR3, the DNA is TGTGCCACCACCGGGTCTAACTATGGCTACACCTTC.

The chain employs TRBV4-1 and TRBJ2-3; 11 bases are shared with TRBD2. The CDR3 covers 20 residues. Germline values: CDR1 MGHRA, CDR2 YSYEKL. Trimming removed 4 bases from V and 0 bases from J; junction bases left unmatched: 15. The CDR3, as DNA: TGCGCCAGCAGCCTCACAACCCCGACTAGCGGGACCTACAGCACAGATACGCAGTATTTT. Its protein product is CASSLTTPTSGTYSTDTQYF.

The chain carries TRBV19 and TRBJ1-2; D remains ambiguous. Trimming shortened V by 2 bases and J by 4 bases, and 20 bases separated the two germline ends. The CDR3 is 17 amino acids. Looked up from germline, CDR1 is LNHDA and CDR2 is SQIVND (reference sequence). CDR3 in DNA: TGTGCCAGTAGTATATTCGGGGAAGTAGGCTTAGCCTATGGCTACACCTTC. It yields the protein CASSIFGEVGLAYGYTF.

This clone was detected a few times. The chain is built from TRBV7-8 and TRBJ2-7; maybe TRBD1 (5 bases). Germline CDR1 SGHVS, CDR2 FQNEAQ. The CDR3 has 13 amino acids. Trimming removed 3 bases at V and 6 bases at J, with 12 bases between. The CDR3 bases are TGTGCCAGCAGCTTTAATTTAAGGGGCGAGCAGTACTTC. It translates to CASSFNLRGEQYF.

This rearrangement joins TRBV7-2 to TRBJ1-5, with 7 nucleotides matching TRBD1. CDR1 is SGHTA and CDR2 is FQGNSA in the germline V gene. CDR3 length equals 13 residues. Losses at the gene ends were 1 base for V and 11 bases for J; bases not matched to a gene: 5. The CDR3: CASSLETQGAQHF. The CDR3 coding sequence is TGTGCCAGCAGCTTAGAAACTCAGGGGGCCCAGCATTTT.

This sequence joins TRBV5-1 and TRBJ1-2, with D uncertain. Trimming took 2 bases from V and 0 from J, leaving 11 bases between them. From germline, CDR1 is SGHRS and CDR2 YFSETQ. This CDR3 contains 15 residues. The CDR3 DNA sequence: TGCGCCAGCAGCTTATGGGCCTCGACTAACTATGGCTACACCTTC. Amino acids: CASSLWASTNYGYTF.

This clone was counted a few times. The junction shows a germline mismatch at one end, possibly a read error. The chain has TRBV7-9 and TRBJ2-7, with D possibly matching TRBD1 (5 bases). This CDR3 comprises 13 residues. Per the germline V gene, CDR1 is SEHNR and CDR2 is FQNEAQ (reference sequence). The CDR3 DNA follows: TGTTCCAGCAGCTTAGAACAGGTGGGGGAGCAGTACTTC. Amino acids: CSSSLEQVGEQYF.